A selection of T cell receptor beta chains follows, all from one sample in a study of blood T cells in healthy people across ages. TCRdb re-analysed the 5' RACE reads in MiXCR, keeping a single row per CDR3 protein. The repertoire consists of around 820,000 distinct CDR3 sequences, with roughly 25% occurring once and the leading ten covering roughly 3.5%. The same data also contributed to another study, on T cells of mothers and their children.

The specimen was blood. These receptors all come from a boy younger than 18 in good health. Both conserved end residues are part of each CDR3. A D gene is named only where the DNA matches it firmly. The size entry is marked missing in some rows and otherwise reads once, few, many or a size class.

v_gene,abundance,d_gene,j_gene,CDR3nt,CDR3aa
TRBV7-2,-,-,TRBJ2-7,TGTGCCAGCAGCTTAGAAGCGCTAGGTCCCTACTACGAGCAGTACTTC,CASSLEALGPYYEQYF
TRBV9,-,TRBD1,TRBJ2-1,TGTGCCAGCAGCGGGGATAACCGGGACAGGGAGCAGTTCTTC,CASSGDNRDREQFF
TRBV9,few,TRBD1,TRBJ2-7,TGTGCCAGCAGCCCAGGGGGACAGGGAGGCTACGAGCAGTACTTC,CASSPGGQGGYEQYF
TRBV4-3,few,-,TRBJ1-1,TGCGCCAGCAGCCAAGACAAGCACCCCTTCGTTGAAGCTTTCTTT,CASSQDKHPFVEAFF
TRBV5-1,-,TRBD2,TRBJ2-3,TGCGCCAGCAGCTTGGGGACTAGCGATTTCACAGATACGCAGTATTTT,CASSLGTSDFTDTQYF
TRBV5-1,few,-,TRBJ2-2,TGCGCCAGCAGCTTGATCGATTCGAACACCGGGGAGCTGTTTTTT,CASSLIDSNTGELFF
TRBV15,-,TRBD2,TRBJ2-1,TGTGCCACCAGCAGGACTAGCGGGGGGGGCGGGTACAATGAGCAGTTCTTC,CATSRTSGGGGYNEQFF
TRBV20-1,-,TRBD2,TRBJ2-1,TGCAGTGCTACACCTAGCGGGGGTTACAATGAGCAGTTCTTC,CSATPSGGYNEQFF
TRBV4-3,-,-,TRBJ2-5,TGCGCCAGCAGCTCATGGGAACAAGAGACCCAGTACTTC,CASSSWEQETQYF
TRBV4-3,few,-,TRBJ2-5,TGCGCCAGCAGCCAAGATAGACATTTTTCAGAGACCCAGTACTTC,CASSQDRHFSETQYF
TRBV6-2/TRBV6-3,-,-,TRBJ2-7,TGTGCCAGCAGTAATCAGGGCGGCGAGCAGTACTTC,CASSNQGGEQYF
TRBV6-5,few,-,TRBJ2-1,TGTGCCAGCAGTGCTTTCAATGAGCAGTTCTTC,CASSAFNEQFF
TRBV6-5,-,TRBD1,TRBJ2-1,TGTGCCACCAAGGGGGACAGGGACAATGAGCAGTTCTTC,CATKGDRDNEQFF
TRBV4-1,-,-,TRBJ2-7,TGCGCCAGCAGCCAGGACGCCCACAAGGGATCAAACTACGAGCAGTACTTC,CASSQDAHKGSNYEQYF
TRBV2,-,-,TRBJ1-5,TGTGCCAGCAGAGGGGAGGGAAGTCAGCCCCAGCATTTT,CASRGEGSQPQHF
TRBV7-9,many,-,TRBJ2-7,TGTGCCAGCAGCCCCCCAGGGGGGGCCTACGAGCAGTACTTC,CASSPPGGAYEQYF
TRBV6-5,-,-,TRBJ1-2,TGTGCCAGCAGTTACGCCCAGTTCCCTTCTAACTATGGCTACACCTTC,CASSYAQFPSNYGYTF
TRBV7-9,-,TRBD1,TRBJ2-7,TGTGCCAGCAGCTCCCAAGGCGCCACAGGGGACCCCTACGAGCAGTACTTC,CASSSQGATGDPYEQYF
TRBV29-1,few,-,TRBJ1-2,TGCAGCGTTGTAGAGGGCTATGGCTACACCTTC,CSVVEGYGYTF
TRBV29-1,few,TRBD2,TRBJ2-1,TGCAGCGCCTCGACTAGCGGGAGAAATGAGCAGTTCTTC,CSASTSGRNEQFF
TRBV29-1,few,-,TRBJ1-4,TGCAGCGTTGATCCGGATGCTGGGGGTGAAAAACTGTTTTTT,CSVDPDAGGEKLFF
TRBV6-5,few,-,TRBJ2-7,TGTGCCAGCACTCAACTAACCGGTCCCTACGAGCAGTACTTC,CASTQLTGPYEQYF
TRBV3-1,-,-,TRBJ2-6,TGTGCCAGCAGCCAAAATGGTAACGGGGCCAACGTCCTGACTTTC,CASSQNGNGANVLTF
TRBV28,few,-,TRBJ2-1,TGTGCCAGCAGTGGCAGCAGGAGCTCCTACAATGAGCAGTTCTTC,CASSGSRSSYNEQFF
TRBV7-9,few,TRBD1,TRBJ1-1,TGTGCCAGCAGCCGACTCGGTGGGACAGGGGACACTGAAGCTTTCTTT,CASSRLGGTGDTEAFF
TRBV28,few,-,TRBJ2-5,TGTGCCAGCAGTCCCGAGGCCTGGAGAGGGGAGACCCAGTACTTC,CASSPEAWRGETQYF
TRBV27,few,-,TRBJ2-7,TGTGCCAGCAGTTCTCTTCGGGACACGGGGGCCGACGAGCAGTACTTC,CASSSLRDTGADEQYF
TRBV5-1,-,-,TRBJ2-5,TGCGCCAGCGGGCCAGCAGGGCTCCAAGAGACCCAGTACTTC,CASGPAGLQETQYF
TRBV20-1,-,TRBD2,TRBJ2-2,TGCAGTGTCCGGGGAGGGGGGGAGCTGTTTTTT,CSVRGGGELFF
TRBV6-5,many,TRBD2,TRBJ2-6,TGTGCCAGCAGTTATCAGGGAGGGCGTGGGACCTCTGGGGCCAACGTCCTGACTTTC,CASSYQGGRGTSGANVLTF
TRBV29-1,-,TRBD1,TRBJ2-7,TGCAGCGTTGAAACAGACAGGGTGGGATCCTACGAGCAGTACTTC,CSVETDRVGSYEQYF
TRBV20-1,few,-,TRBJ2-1,TGCAGTGCTAGGAAGCATTCTGAAATAGACAATGAGCAGTTCTTC,CSARKHSEIDNEQFF
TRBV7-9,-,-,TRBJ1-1,TGTGCCAGCTGCGGGGTTGTTACTGAAGCTTTCTTT,CASCGVVTEAFF
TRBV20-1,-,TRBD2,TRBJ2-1,TGCAGTGCGCGGACTAGCGGGAGGGCGGACGGTGAGCAGTTCTTC,CSARTSGRADGEQFF
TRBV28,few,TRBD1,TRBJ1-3,TGTGCCAGCAGTTCTGGGACAGTTTTAGGCAACACCATATATTTT,CASSSGTVLGNTIYF
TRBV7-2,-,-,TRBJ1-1,TGTGCCAGCAGGGAACAGGTGGGGGGGAACACTGAAGCTTTCTTT,CASREQVGGNTEAFF
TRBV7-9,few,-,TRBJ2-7,TGTGCCAGCAGCCCGATCCGGGCTCATCACGAGCAGTACTTC,CASSPIRAHHEQYF
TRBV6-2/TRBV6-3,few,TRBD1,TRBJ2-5,TGTGCCACCAGCGACAGGGGAGAGCACCAAGAGACCCAGTACTTC,CATSDRGEHQETQYF
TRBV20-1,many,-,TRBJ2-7,TGCAGTGTCACTAAGAAAGACTCCTACTCTTACGAGCAGTACTTC,CSVTKKDSYSYEQYF
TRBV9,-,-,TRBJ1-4,TGTGCCAGCAGCGTACTCGGCGGTATAGGCGAAAAACTGTTTTTT,CASSVLGGIGEKLFF
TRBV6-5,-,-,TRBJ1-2,TGTGCCAGCAGTGATGGCTCGGCGGGTTCCTATGGCTACACCTTC,CASSDGSAGSYGYTF
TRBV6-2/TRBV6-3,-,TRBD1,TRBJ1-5,TGTGCCAGCAGCCACGGGACAGGGGATCAGCCCCAGCATTTT,CASSHGTGDQPQHF
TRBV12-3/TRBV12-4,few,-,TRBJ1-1,TGTGCCAGCAGTTTAGGGTACGCGAACACTGAAGCTTTCTTT,CASSLGYANTEAFF
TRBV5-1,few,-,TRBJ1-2,TGCGCCAGCAGCTCCTCTGATCAGGGTTTGAGAGGCTACACCTTC,CASSSSDQGLRGYTF
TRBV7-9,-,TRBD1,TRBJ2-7,TGTGCCAGCAGGAACCCCGGGACAGGGACCTACGAGCAGTACTTC,CASRNPGTGTYEQYF
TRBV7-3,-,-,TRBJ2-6,TGTGCCAGCAGTCCACGAGTGACTGGGGCCAACGTCCTGACTTTC,CASSPRVTGANVLTF
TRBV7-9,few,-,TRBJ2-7,TGTGCCAGCAGTCAAAGGCGGGGCGGCGAGCAGTACTTC,CASSQRRGGEQYF
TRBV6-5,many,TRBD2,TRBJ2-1,TGTGCCAGCAGTTATGTGGCATTGAGCGGGAGTCGGGATGAGCAGTTCTTC,CASSYVALSGSRDEQFF
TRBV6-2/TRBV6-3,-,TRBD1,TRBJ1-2,TGTGCCAGCAGCCCCGACGGAGGGGGCGGCTACACCTTC,CASSPDGGGGYTF
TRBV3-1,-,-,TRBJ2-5,TGTGCCAGCAGCCTTTCCGGGGCGGAGAGGGAGACCCAGTACTTC,CASSLSGAERETQYF